This TCR beta chain was retrieved from a study of T cell responses to AZD1222 COVID-19 vaccine. Regarding this clone: The antigen remains unidentified.

Some clones are missing from TCRdb's copy, which holds only in-frame ones; the method was immunoSEQ multiplex PCR. The sample consists of some 120,000 clones, 70% to 90% of them appearing once. Findings of the study overall: Seropositive AZD1222 recipients at baseline numbered only five or six. Only after the peak T cell response were repertoires sampled.

The V gene end was trimmed by 5 bases and the J gene end by 6 bases; junction bases not matched to a gene: 7. Germline V lookup: CDR1 SGHVS, CDR2 FNYEAQ. This CDR3 is built from 13 residues. The origin of this receptor is an adult who received the AZD1222 COVID-19 vaccine. The sample was peripheral blood, taken 28 days after the second AZD1222 dose. The J gene is TRBJ2-7, the V gene TRBV7-6, with 7 bases lining up with TRBD1. CDR3: CASSPGQRREQYF. The CDR3 DNA reads as TGTGCCAGCAGCCCGGGACAGCGGCGCGAGCAGTACTTC.